These T cell receptor beta chains were read from a single sample in a study of T cell responses to AZD1222 COVID-19 vaccine. Measured with immunoSEQ multiplex PCR; TCRdb has only the in-frame clones, and not every one. Of around 140,000 clones listed, just under 95% were seen once; the top ten hold approximately 1.5%. The input for sequencing was peripheral blood, taken on day 0 of AZD1222 vaccination. Source of these receptors: an adult in good health. The CDR3 runs from the conserved cysteine through the conserved F or W. A D gene is named only where the DNA matches it firmly. A row's size may be missing; if present it is once, few, many or a size class.

d_call | clone_size | j_call | v_call | cdr3_nt | cdr3_aa
- | - | TRBJ2-1 | TRBV11-1 | TGTGCCAGCAGCTTGGGACAACTCCACAATGAGCAGTTCTTC | CASSLGQLHNEQFF
- | once | TRBJ2-3 | TRBV28 | TGTGCCAGCAGCCTGTCCGATACAGATACGCAGTATTTT | CASSLSDTDTQYF
TRBD1 | - | TRBJ2-6 | TRBV5-1 | TGCGCCAGCAGCTTAAGGGGGCCGGGGTCTGGGGCCAACGTCCTGACTTTC | CASSLRGPGSGANVLTF
- | - | TRBJ1-2 | TRBV5-1 | TGCGCCAGCAGCTTGACGGGGGGTGGATATGGCTACACCTTC | CASSLTGGGYGYTF
TRBD1 | once | TRBJ2-3 | TRBV6-2/TRBV6-3 | TGTGCCAGCAGTTACGACAGGGGTTCAGATACGCAGTATTTT | CASSYDRGSDTQYF
TRBD1 | - | TRBJ1-5 | TRBV10-3 | TGTGCCATCAGCAAGGACAGGGCTTATAGCAATCAGCCCCAGCATTTT | CAISKDRAYSNQPQHF
TRBD1 | - | TRBJ1-6 | TRBV6-5 | TGTGCCAGCAGTCGGACAGGCGCTAATTCACCCCTCCACTTT | CASSRTGANSPLHF
- | - | TRBJ1-1 | TRBV19 | TGTGCCAGTAGTGGGTCGGGGAACACTGAAGCTTTCTTT | CASSGSGNTEAFF
TRBD1 | - | TRBJ1-2 | TRBV27 | TGTGCCAGCAGTCCAATATCTTGGGGCAGGGGGAACTATGGCTACACCTTC | CASSPISWGRGNYGYTF
TRBD1 | - | TRBJ1-5 | TRBV5-3 | TGTGCCAGAAGCTTAACTGGGGACGGGACAGAGACCCCCGGGACTTATCAGCCCCAGCATTTT | CARSLTGDGTETPGTYQPQHF
TRBD1 | - | TRBJ1-4 | TRBV24-1 | TGTGCCACCTCTAGAGGGGGCAACAATGAAAAACTGTTTTTT | CATSRGGNNEKLFF
TRBD1 | few | TRBJ1-6 | TRBV5-1 | TGCGCCAGCAGCGCCGGGACAGGGGGTAATTCACCCCTCCACTTT | CASSAGTGGNSPLHF
TRBD2 | - | TRBJ2-3 | TRBV11-2 | TGTGCCAGCAGCTTAAACCCCGGGAGGGGTGATACGCAGTATTTT | CASSLNPGRGDTQYF
TRBD1 | - | TRBJ1-6 | TRBV2 | TGTGCCAGCAGGGAGGGGACAGGCGGAAATTCACCCCTCCACTTT | CASREGTGGNSPLHF
TRBD2 | - | TRBJ2-3 | TRBV6-4 | TGTGCCAGCAGTGAATCTAGCGGGAGTAGCACAGATACGCAGTATTTT | CASSESSGSSTDTQYF
TRBD1 | - | TRBJ2-5 | TRBV20-1 | TGCAGTGCTAGTGTCGCAGGGGGCGAGACCCAGTACTTC | CSASVAGGETQYF
- | - | TRBJ2-3 | TRBV11-2 | TGTGCCAGCAGCCCCCGGGCGTACACAGATACGCAGTATTTT | CASSPRAYTDTQYF
- | - | TRBJ1-6 | TRBV4-1 | TGCGCCAGCAGCCAGGTTCCGGCAGGGCAGAATTCACCCCTCCACTTT | CASSQVPAGQNSPLHF
- | - | TRBJ1-6 | TRBV5-1 | TGCGCCAGCAGCCCTGGAAGGACGGACAACCCACCCCTCCACTTT | CASSPGRTDNPPLHF
- | - | TRBJ2-7 | TRBV30 | TGTGCCGGAAAACAAATCGGCCGAGACTACGAGCAGTACTTC | CAGKQIGRDYEQYF
- | - | TRBJ2-5 | TRBV7-3 | TGTGCCAGCAGCTTGGACAGGGAGGGAACCCAGTACTTC | CASSLDREGTQYF
TRBD1 | - | TRBJ1-2 | TRBV5-1 | TGCGCCAGCGGGGGACAGGGAAGCGATGGCTACACCTTC | CASGGQGSDGYTF